This TCR beta chain was captured in a study of T cell responses to AZD1222 COVID-19 vaccine (dated by TCRdb to the early 2020s). Turning to the overall study: AZD1222 recipients with second doses at about 4 weeks or about 12 weeks were pooled, because spike-specific TCR depth and breadth did not differ between schedules. TCR sequencing was performed for approximately 240 trial participants, of whom about 200 were given two doses of AZD1222 and some 26 were given two doses of MenACWY control vaccine. Trial participants were enrolled into age subgroups of 18-55, 56-69 and 70-plus years, which contained around 150, 29 and 61 TCR-sequenced participants, respectively. The study at large found these results: Reportedly, close to half of the unique spike-specific TCRs recognized epitopes lying outside the regions that are mutated in the B.1.351 and B.1.1.7 variants. Because no samples from the day 14 peak response were available, repertoires could be characterized only after the peak T cell response. Only 5 to 7 AZD1222 recipients were SARS-CoV-2 seropositive at baseline, limiting conclusions about previously exposed vaccinees. Most participants were white British and females outnumbered males, and the authors suggested that clonal diversity may have been underestimated. Vaccine-associated CD4 TCRs spanned the whole spike protein, with dominant responses in regions 160-218 and 743-854. In the small 56-69-year group, the increase in depth fell short of significance, most likely because of low power. A significant rise in spike-specific TCR breadth and depth was observed after two AZD1222 doses relative to day 0 and relative to MenACWY recipients.

Spanning cysteine to phenylalanine, the CDR3 consists of 15 amino acids. Only the CDR3 DNA is retained, 45 bases long and in frame from the first base. Trimming at the junction amounts to 4 bases on V and 4 bases on J, and the germline ends lie 14 bases apart. The germline V gene encodes CDR1 SGHRS and CDR2 YFSETQ. What the time point label conveys for this sample: baseline before first vaccination. Vaccinee samples were obtained from the UK trials COV001 and COV002, which included a single-blind randomized controlled phase 2/3 trial of AZD1222 (ChAdOx1 nCoV-19) in healthy adults. For TCRbeta chain sequencing, PBMC samples were collected from trial participants at day 0 and at day 28 after the second dose. The CDR3 regions of human TCRbeta chains were analyzed by immunosequencing. The study's processing was this. Repertoire TCRs were matched against a reference library of SARS-CoV-2-specific TCRs generated with the MIRA antigen-specificity platform. Breadth meant the fraction of unique TCRs that were SARS-CoV-2-associated, whereas depth meant the fraction of total T cells that were SARS-CoV-2-associated. Using the MIRA data, each spike-specific TCR was mapped to the spike region that the TCR reacts to and placed in a CD4 or CD8 class. Log10-transformed breadth and depth values were compared by one-way ANOVA with Sidak's multiple comparisons tests. The clones in this table, taken by TCRdb from immuneACCESS, are in-frame only. Not every clone is retained; where verified, under half of the shortfall comes from an unresolved V gene, and the cause of the rest is unknown. D and trimming were read from the DNA, whereas the V and J calls and clone size are those reported in that table. The sample contains more than 140,000 clones, about 90% of them found a single time. Clones ranked in the top ten supply roughly 4.6% of the sample.

Concerning this clone: The specificity of this receptor is unknown. Base-call qualities are not available, and no considerably larger clone is one nucleotide away.

The material was peripheral blood, obtained on day 0 of AZD1222 vaccination. This TCR derives from an adult in good health. The chain couples TRBV5-1 to TRBJ1-4, and the D gene may be TRBD1, 6 bases matching. The nucleotide sequence is given as TGCGCCAGCAGCCCCTCGACAGGTTTTAATGAAAAACTGTTTTTT. Its protein reads: CASSPSTGFNEKLFF.